The entry below describes one TCR beta chain. Sequencing used immunoSEQ multiplex PCR; TCRdb keeps in-frame clones, though not all of them. The sample includes 340,000 or so clones, around 85% seen only once; the top ten take 4% to 5.5%. This record comes from a study of blood T cell repertoires in COVID-19. V was trimmed by 4 bases and J by 7 bases, leaving 10 bases between them. Germline CDR1 LGHDT, CDR2 YNNKEL (reference sequence). The CDR3 consists of 12 residues. The source of this sequence is a woman in her forties with acute COVID-19. V and J are TRBV3-1 (or the pseudogene TRBV3-2) and TRBJ2-5; D is undetermined. Sequencing was done on a sample of PBMCs or T cells enriched from blood (not recorded which). The CDR3, as DNA: TGTGCCAGCAGCCTGACCTCAGGGACCCAGTACTTC. As protein: CASSLTSGTQYF.